A single sample gave rise to the 30 T cell receptor beta chains below, sequenced in a study of glioma-infiltrating T cells. Amplification of TCR alpha and beta CDR3 regions from RNA used iRepertoire nested multiplex PCR. TCRdb re-derived calls from the multiplex PCR reads in MiXCR, one entry per CDR3 protein. The sample carries about 380,000 distinct CDR3 sequences, 41% recorded once. The specimen was glioma tissue, nonneoplastic brain tissue, or PBMCs (not recorded which). The receptors come from a human donor with low-grade glioma or glioblastoma, undergoing nonglioma brain surgery, or in good health (not recorded which).

The sample holds a few counts of this clonotype. The chain has TRBV7-3 and TRBJ2-1; D tentatively fits TRBD1 or TRBD2 (5 bases each). Trimming shortened V by 1 base and J by 1 base, and 8 bases separated the two germline ends. The CDR3 loop spans 15 amino acids. Germline assignment: CDR1 SGHTA and CDR2 FQGTGA. The CDR3 sequence: CASSLRGTSYNEQFF. The CDR3 DNA follows: TGTGCCAGCAGCTTAAGGGGGACGTCCTACAATGAGCAGTTCTTC. Full variable domain (missing parts from reference TRBV7-3 and TRBJ2-1): GAGVSQTPSNKVTEKGKYVELRCDPISGHTALYWYRQSLGQGPEFLIYFQGTGAADDSGLPNDRFFAVRPEGSVSTLKIQRTERGDSAVYLCASSLRGTSYNEQFFGPGTRLTVL.

Remarks on this clonotype: This could be a read error, since a much larger clone is one nucleotide away. This sequence joins TRBV20-1 and TRBJ1-5; perhaps TRBD1 as D (6 bases). Germline lookup yields CDR1 DFQATT and CDR2 SNEGSKA (reference sequence). The CDR3 totals 14 residues. The chain's CDR3 is CSARDSRSNQPKHF. Here the CDR3 DNA reads TGCAGTGCTAGGGACAGTCGGAGCAATCAGCCCAAGCATTTT.

This chain uses TRBV28 with TRBJ2-3; 10 bases align to TRBD2. The CDR3 length is 17 residues. With 4 bases clipped from V and 3 bases from J, the junction kept 10 bases outside the gene matches. Germline CDR1 reads MDHEN; CDR2 reads SYDVKM. The CDR3 reads CASSSWTSGGGTDTQYF. The CDR3 region has the DNA TGTGCCAGCAGTTCCTGGACTAGCGGTGGTGGGACAGATACGCAGTATTTT.

This clonotype was picked up many times. The genes are TRBV6-1 and TRBJ2-7; D remains unclear. The CDR3 extends over 14 amino acids. Germline assignment: CDR1 MNHNS and CDR2 SASEGT. The V end was cut by 1 base, the J end by 7 bases, with 14 bases between. In nucleotides, the CDR3 is TGTGCCAGCAGTGAAGGGACCCCCAGAGTGGAGCAGTACTTC. Translated, it gives CASSEGTPRVEQYF.

J is TRBJ1-5 and V is TRBV7-2, with TRBD1 matching over 9 bases. This CDR3 spans 15 amino acids. V shed 4 bases, J shed 4 bases, and the junction held 5 bases outside the gene matches. Per germline, CDR1 SGHTA and CDR2 FQGNSA. The CDR3 DNA reads TGTGCCAGCAGCTATAAGGGACAGGGAAATCAGCCCCAGCATTTT. Its translation is CASSYKGQGNQPQHF.

In regard to this clonotype: An end of the junction does not agree with germline; a read error may underlie this. The genes are TRBV20-1 and TRBJ1-5; D is uncertain. The CDR3 contains 12 residues. Germline V gives CDR1 DFQATT, CDR2 SNEGSKA (reference sequence). CDR3 nucleotide sequence: TGCAGTGCTAGTCCTAGCAATCGGCCCCAGCATTTT. Translating it yields CSASPSNRPQHF.

This clonotype was seen a handful of times. This rearrangement joins TRBV20-1 to TRBJ2-7; the D gene is possibly TRBD1 (6 bases). This CDR3 is built from 12 residues. In germline, CDR1 is DFQATT, CDR2 SNEGSKA (reference sequence). V lost 4 bases, J lost 3 bases, and 10 bases lay in between. The CDR3 nucleotides read TGCAGTGCTACGTCGGACAGCTACGAGCAGTACTTC. Protein: CSATSDSYEQYF.

This clonotype turned up a few times. In DNA form, the CDR3 reads TGTGCCATCAGTGAGTCAGGGGGCGGCCAAGAGACCCAGTACTTC. Translation gives CAISESGGGQETQYF. The rearrangement links TRBV10-3 to TRBJ2-5; TRBD1 matches 7 bases. Germline CDR1 and CDR2: ENHRY and SYGVKD. The CDR3 sequence is 15 residues long. The ends lost 0 bases at V and 1 base at J; junction bases unmatched: 2.

Turning to this clonotype: This may be a read error: a much more frequent sequence differs by one nucleotide. The chain uses TRBV27 and TRBJ1-6; 11 positions match TRBD1. Looked up from germline, CDR1 is MNHEY and CDR2 is SMNVEV (reference sequence). The CDR3 is 16 amino acids. CDR3 bases: TGTACCAGCAGTTCGCTTGGGACAGGGGGTGAATCACCCCTCCACTTT. Protein: CTSSSLGTGGESPLHF.

J is TRBJ2-5 and V is TRBV20-1, with TRBD1 matching 10 bases. Germline assignment: CDR1 DFQATT and CDR2 SNEGSKA (reference sequence). CDR3 size: 13 residues. DNA of the CDR3: TGCAGCGCAGGACAGGGGGGAGGAGAGACCCAGTACTTC. It encodes CSAGQGGGETQYF.

The rearrangement uses TRBV25-1 and TRBJ2-7; 12 nucleotides match TRBD2. CDR3 length: 14 amino acids. CDR1 is MGHDK and CDR2 is SYGVNS in the germline V gene. J lost 7 bases, V lost 4 bases, and 5 bases had no gene match. DNA for the CDR3: TGTGCCAGCAGTGGACTAGCGGGAGTTAGTGAGCAGTACTTC. Translation gives CASSGLAGVSEQYF.

This sequence joins TRBV7-2 and TRBJ2-3; TRBD2 matches 10 bases. Trimming removed 1 base from V and 1 base from J; junction bases left unmatched: 2. This CDR3 spans 16 amino acids. Germline V CDR1 and CDR2: SGHTA, FQGNSA. The CDR3 bases are TGTGCCAGCAGCTTAGACCTAGCGGGAGGCACAGATACGCAGTATTTT. It translates to CASSLDLAGGTDTQYF.

Turning to this clonotype: Given a much more abundant clone one base away, this may be a read error. The V call is TRBV7-2, the J call TRBJ1-5; D gene ambiguous. V was trimmed by 5 bases and J by 7 bases, leaving 12 bases between them. Germline assignment: CDR1 SGHTA and CDR2 FQGNSA. This CDR3 region has 13 residues. CDR3 in amino acids: CASSGIQCQPQHF. The CDR3 DNA is TGTGCCAGCAGCGGAATCCAATGCCAGCCCCAGCATTTT.

The chain joins TRBV19 to TRBJ1-1, with D unclear. V was clipped by 5 bases and J by 1 base, with 8 bases between them. This CDR3 has 13 residues. Germline loops: CDR1 LNHDA, CDR2 SQIVND (reference sequence). The CDR3 region is CASSVYRNTEAFF. Here the CDR3 DNA reads TGTGCCAGTAGTGTGTATAGGAACACTGAAGCTTTCTTT. Full variable domain (rest looked up from reference TRBV19 and TRBJ1-1): DGGITQSPKYLFRKEGQNVTLSCEQNLNHDAMYWYRQDPGQGLRLIYYSQIVNDFQKGDIAEGYSVSREKKESFPLTVTSAQKNPTAFYLCASSVYRNTEAFFGQGTRLTVV.

This chain uses TRBV28 with TRBJ2-7, with 8 bases aligning to TRBD2. Germline loops: CDR1 MDHEN, CDR2 SYDVKM. CDR3 size: 16 residues. The ends lost 6 bases at V and 4 bases at J; junction bases unmatched: 14. This CDR3 reads CASSPPPRLAHYEQYF. Here the CDR3 DNA reads TGTGCCAGCAGCCCCCCCCCTAGACTAGCGCATTACGAGCAGTACTTC. Complete variable domain (other parts from reference TRBV28 and TRBJ2-7): DVKVTQSSRYLVKRTGEKVFLECVQDMDHENMFWYRQDPGLGLRLIYFSYDVKMKEKGDIPEGYSVSREKKERFSLILESASTNQTSMYLCASSPPPRLAHYEQYFGPGTRLTVT.

The chain couples TRBV7-8 to TRBJ2-5; D is ambiguous. Germline CDR1 reads SGHVS; CDR2 reads FQNEAQ. This CDR3 region has 18 residues. The V end lost 2 bases, the J end lost 2 bases, and 21 bases lay between the germline ends. CDR3 region: CASSLSPRSQTYQETQYF. The CDR3 coding sequence is TGTGCCAGCAGCTTAAGCCCTAGGTCACAGACGTATCAAGAGACCCAGTACTTC.

This clonotype was seen a handful of times. The chain recombines TRBV28 with TRBJ2-3; 12 bases align to TRBD2. Germline assignment: CDR1 MDHEN and CDR2 SYDVKM. This CDR3 has 13 amino acids. CDR3 in amino acids: CESQEASGRGCYF. Written as DNA, the CDR3 is TGTGAAAGTCAGGAGGCTAGCGGGAGGGGTTGCTATTTT.

A word on this clonotype: One end of the junction is discordant with germline, which a read error may explain. The chain has TRBV20-1 and TRBJ2-3, with 9 positions matching TRBD2. The CDR3 extends over 14 amino acids. From germline, CDR1 is DFQATT and CDR2 SNEGSKA (reference sequence). In nucleotides, the CDR3 is TGCAGTGCTCCTAGCGGGATTGGCACAGATGCGCAGTATTTT. Amino acids: CSAPSGIGTDAQYF.

CDR3 nucleotide sequence: TGCAGCGCTTCGGCAGTGCAAGAGACCCAGTACTTC. It translates to CSASAVQETQYF. The V call is TRBV29-1, the J call TRBJ2-5; no definite D call. The CDR3 runs 12 residues. Germline CDR1 and CDR2: SQVTM and ANQGSEA. Trimming removed 7 bases at V and 2 bases at J, with 11 bases between.

This clonotype has more than one count but fewer than ten. The rearrangement uses TRBV7-2 and TRBJ1-5; D unclear. The germline gives CDR1 SGHTA, CDR2 FQGNSA. The CDR3 is 14 amino acids. Trimming removed 1 base from V and 6 bases from J, with 10 bases in between. CDR3 sequence (DNA): TGTGCCAGCAGCTTAGTCGAGTCGGGTCAGCCCCAGCATTTT. It codes for CASSLVESGQPQHF. Full variable domain (outside the CDR3, taken from reference TRBV7-2 and TRBJ1-5): GAGVSQSPSNKVTEKGKDVELRCDPISGHTALYWYRQSLGQGLEFLIYFQGNSAPDKSGLPSDRFSAERTGGSVSTLTIQRTQQEDSAVYLCASSLVESGQPQHFGDGTRLSIL.

V usage is TRBV24-1 and J usage is TRBJ2-2; weak D call: TRBD2 (5 bases). The CDR3 contains 16 residues. Trimming removed 5 bases from V and 3 bases from J, with 15 bases in between. CDR1 is KGHDR and CDR2 is SFDVKD in the germline V gene. CDR3 in amino acids: CATSGRESRDTGELFF. The CDR3 nucleotides read TGTGCCACCAGTGGTCGGGAATCTCGGGACACCGGGGAGCTGTTTTTT.

The V gene is TRBV19, the J gene TRBJ1-1, with D tentatively TRBD1 (5 bases). The CDR3 has 14 residues. Trimming stripped 6 bases from V and 1 base from J, with 12 bases between. Germline assignment: CDR1 LNHDA and CDR2 SQIVND (reference sequence). CDR3 in DNA: TGTGCCAGTAGGACAGTAAGTTCGAACACTGAAGCTTTCTTT. It yields the protein CASRTVSSNTEAFF.

The rearrangement joins TRBV20-1 to TRBJ2-1; 9 bases match TRBD2. The germline CDR1 and CDR2 sequences are DFQATT and SNEGSKA (reference sequence). There are 15 residues in the CDR3. Trimming removed 0 bases from V and 2 bases from J; junction bases left unmatched: 2. The CDR3 DNA follows: TGCAGTGCTAGAGAGCCTAGCGGGGCCTACAATGAGCAGTTCTTC. Protein product: CSAREPSGAYNEQFF.

This clonotype was observed many times. The chain employs TRBV6-2 or TRBV6-3 and TRBJ1-1; TRBD1 agrees at 8 bases. This CDR3 comprises 14 residues. The ends lost 5 bases at V and 10 bases at J; junction bases unmatched: 12. The V gene's germline CDR1 is MNHEY and CDR2 SVGEGT. DNA for the CDR3: TGTGCCAGCAGTACAGGGGGGCAAAACGATGGAGCTTTCTTT. Its translation is CASSTGGQNDGAFF.

This clonotype was recorded a few times. The rearrangement uses TRBV7-9 and TRBJ2-6, with a possible D match to TRBD1 (5 bases). V was cut by 5 bases and J by 0 bases, with 11 bases left in between. CDR1 is SEHNR, CDR2 FQNEAQ, per germline (reference sequence). The CDR3 spans 16 residues. The CDR3, as DNA: TGTGCCAGCAGCCCGCGACAGAGCTCTGGGGCCAACGTCCTGACTTTC. Protein product: CASSPRQSSGANVLTF.

A single count supports this clonotype. The chain is built from TRBV7-3 and TRBJ2-1; TRBD1 or TRBD2 may be the D gene (5 bases each). CDR3 length: 16 residues. In germline, CDR1 is SGHTA, CDR2 FQGTGA. V lost 5 bases to trimming and J lost 10 bases, with 24 bases between them. Written as DNA, the CDR3 is TGTGCCAGCAGCCCACTACGTGGGGGAGACTGGGTAGAGCAGTTCTTC. Translation gives CASSPLRGGDWVEQFF.

The V gene is TRBV10-3, the J gene TRBJ2-5; 12 bases agree with TRBD2. V was clipped by 6 bases and J by 1 base; unmatched bases: 6. There are 16 residues in the CDR3. Per germline, CDR1 ENHRY and CDR2 SYGVKD. This CDR3 is CAISRLAGVRQETQYF. CDR3 nucleotides: TGTGCCATCAGCAGACTAGCGGGAGTACGCCAAGAGACCCAGTACTTC.

The V and J genes are TRBV18 and TRBJ1-1, with a possible D match to TRBD1 (6 bases). Germline CDR1 and CDR2: KGHSH and LQKENI. Trimming cost V 3 bases and J 4 bases, with 15 bases left between them. This CDR3 comprises 15 residues. The CDR3, as DNA: TGTGCCAGCTCACCCCTGGCAGGGGTAGGCACTGAAGCTTTCTTT. Its translation is CASSPLAGVGTEAFF.

The chain employs TRBV28 and TRBJ2-1, with D perhaps TRBD1 or TRBD2 (7 bases each). TRBJ2-5 matches the DNA end more closely, so the J call is doubtful. The V gene's germline CDR1 is MDHEN and CDR2 SYDVKM. The CDR3 contains 13 residues. CDR3 protein: CASSSTGTKTQYF. The CDR3 bases are TGTGCCAGCAGTTCGACAGGGACTAAGACCCAGTACTTC.

Turning to this clonotype: The junction departs from germline at one end; a sequencing error may be responsible. CDR3 sequence: CSARETGGNQPRHF. DNA for the CDR3: TGCAGTGCTAGGGAAACAGGGGGCAATCAGCCCCGGCATTTT. The chain has TRBV20-1 and TRBJ1-5, with TRBD1 matching 9 bases. CDR1 DFQATT and CDR2 SNEGSKA come from the germline V gene (reference sequence). The length of the CDR3 is 14 residues.